This T cell receptor (beta chain) was obtained from a study of blood T cell repertoires in COVID-19 (dated by TCRdb to 2018 to 2020). In terms of the full investigation: The collaborator samples originated in the United States, Italy and Spain and spanned the acute and convalescent phases of COVID-19. A freely available public database, intended as a resource for researchers studying the immune response to SARS-CoV-2, is where the repertoires were released. Where available, HLA class I and class II types were obtained from metadata supplied by the sample provider rather than from assay-based typing. The material from the prospective study consisted of cDNA or gDNA derived from T cells, B-cell-depleted T cells, or PBMCs. Samples came from the ongoing ImmuneRACE study (first 160 participants) plus 1,254 subjects from 6 global collaborators. Nearly every sample came with metadata listing a de-identified subject ID, COVID-19 status, age in years and sex. Subjects who had been exposed to COVID-19, were actively infected with it, or had recovered from it provided the deeply sampled blood TCRbeta repertoires that made up the dataset.

The immunoSEQ Assay, a bias-controlled multiplex PCR, was used to amplify TCRbeta CDR3 regions from genomic DNA. Turning to the authors' computational methods: Nucleated cell counts per sample were estimated from amplification of reference gene primers within the assay. To quantify the absolute abundance of each unique TCRbeta CDR3 rearrangement, sequence reads were collapsed and filtered. For each sample, productive Simpson clonality was calculated as the square root of Simpson's diversity index over productive rearrangements. The clones in this table, taken by TCRdb from immuneACCESS, are in-frame only. Not every clone is retained; where verified, under half of the shortfall comes from an unresolved V gene, and the cause of the rest is unknown. The V and J calls and clone size come from that table; D and trimming were worked out from the DNA. Across this sample there are hundreds of thousands of clones, with roughly 87% seen only once. In total, the top ten clones hold approximately 0.9% of the sample.

General conclusions and limits of the study: Clinical and demographic metadata were provided uncurated, with the amount varying by source and participant.

Regarding this clone: Its specific antigen is unknown. No base qualities exist here, and no much larger clone lies one base off it.

Reading from cysteine to phenylalanine, the CDR3 counts 14 amino acids. The retained sequence is limited to the CDR3, 42 bases, with the frame set at the first base. CDR1 and CDR2 are read off the germline V gene (reference sequence) as MNHNY and SVGAGI. V loses 2 bases at its end and J loses 4 bases; junction bases beyond the gene matches: 1. In Seattle, one collaborating source enrolled patients while the infection was active and tracked those patients longitudinally over the course of disease. The collaborating institutions used their own protocols to collect whole blood in K2EDTA tubes. For TCRbeta analysis, collaborator samples were shipped as frozen whole blood, as isolated PBMCs, or as DNA extracted from either sample type.

This TCR was recovered from a man between 18 and 29 years old with COVID-19, enrolled during active disease. Here the chain combines TRBV6-6 and TRBJ2-5; the central 10 bases match TRBD2. The sample was peripheral blood. The CDR3 region: CASSYASGGETQYF. The DNA sequence is as follows: TGTGCCAGCAGTTACGCTAGCGGGGGAGAGACCCAGTACTTC.